The clone carrying this T cell receptor beta chain has ten or more counts. No antigen is known for it. CDR3 length: 15 residues. With 1 base removed from V and 1 base from J, the gap between germline ends came to 8 bases. Germline V lookup: CDR1 LGHNA, CDR2 YSLEER. The data belong to a study of response to subunit inactivated influenza vaccine. Regarding the study as a whole: It was the authors' suggestion that each seasonal influenza vaccination recruits few new T cells.

TCRdb re-called the RT-PCR reads through MiXCR, storing one row per CDR3 protein. Among roughly 650,000 distinct CDR3 sequences listed, around 16% were seen once. This specimen consisted of PBMCs from blood, obtained approximately 12 days after vaccination. The gene calls are TRBV4-3 and TRBJ1-5; no clear D gene. The receptor comes from a man aged 45-60 years who received an inactivated influenza vaccine. The CDR3 loop reads CASSQAVGSNQPQHF. CDR3 DNA sequence: TGCGCCAGCAGCCAAGCAGTAGGGAGCAATCAGCCCCAGCATTTT.